The 15 T cell receptor beta chains below were found in one sample sequenced in a study of identical twins. TCRdb processed the 5' RACE reads anew with MiXCR; each CDR3 protein has one entry. Here the sample spans roughly 1,500,000 distinct CDR3 sequences, around 29% being singletons. Source material: cord blood. These receptors all come from a newborn girl in good health.

The chain carries TRBV6-2 or TRBV6-3 and TRBJ2-1; perhaps TRBD2 as D (5 bases). Germline V gene lookup returns CDR1 MNHEY and CDR2 SVGEGT. The ends were cut back, 10 bases at V and 4 bases at J, with 11 bases in the middle. The CDR3 runs to 12 residues. CDR3: CATGNPYNEQFF. CDR3 DNA sequence: TGTGCCACCGGGAACCCGTACAATGAGCAGTTCTTC.

This clonotype was seen just once. The V gene is TRBV2, the J gene TRBJ1-1, with 7 nucleotides matching TRBD1. The V gene's germline CDR1 is SNHLY and CDR2 FYNNEI. The trim removed 7 bases at V and 7 bases at J, leaving 9 bases unmatched. The CDR3 runs 13 residues. Written as DNA, the CDR3 is TGTGCCAGCACCTCAGACAGGGAAAGTGAAGCTTTCTTT. This gives the protein CASTSDRESEAFF.

The rearrangement uses TRBV7-9 and TRBJ2-1, with D hard to call. Germline-derived CDR1 and CDR2 are SEHNR and FQNEAQ (reference sequence). Trimming removed 8 bases at V and 6 bases at J, with 11 bases between. This CDR3 contains 12 residues. CDR3 bases: TGTGCCAGCGTCCCAGACACCAATGAGCAGTTCTTC. This sequence encodes CASVPDTNEQFF.

The chain is built from TRBV12-3 or TRBV12-4 and TRBJ2-1, with 14 bases lining up with TRBD2. With V trimmed by 6 bases and J by 4 bases, 8 bases remained unmatched. CDR3 length: 17 residues. The DNA of the CDR3 is TGTGCCAGCAGAACCCCGACTAGCGGGAGGGGGTACAATGAGCAGTTCTTC. Its protein is CASRTPTSGRGYNEQFF.

This clonotype has a handful of counts. The chain couples TRBV20-1 to TRBJ2-1; 8 bases agree with TRBD2. The trim removed 2 bases at V and 9 bases at J, leaving 12 bases unmatched. The CDR3 totals 15 residues. Germline V lookup: CDR1 DFQATT, CDR2 SNEGSKA (reference sequence). CDR3 nucleotide sequence: TGCAGTGCTAGAATACCGGGACTAGTAGTTCTTGAGCAGTTCTTC. It codes for CSARIPGLVVLEQFF.

This clonotype has only a few counts. The V call is TRBV5-5, the J call TRBJ1-2; unclear D gene. CDR3 size: 15 residues. Germline CDR1 reads SGHKS; CDR2 reads YYEKEE (reference sequence). The ends were cut back, 0 bases at V and 0 bases at J, with 9 bases in the middle. The CDR3 DNA follows: TGTGCCAGCAGCTTGGCTCCGGCAACTAACTATGGCTACACCTTC. Protein sequence: CASSLAPATNYGYTF. The whole variable domain, filled in from reference TRBV5-5 and TRBJ1-2, reads DAGVTQSPTHLIKTRGQQVTLRCSPISGHKSVSWYQQVLGQGPQFIFQYYEKEERGRGNFPDRFSARQFPNYSSELNVNALLLGDSALYLCASSLAPATNYGYTFGSGTRLTVV.

The chain employs TRBV2 and TRBJ1-1; D gene uncertain. Germline V gene sequence: CDR1 SNHLY, CDR2 FYNNEI. The length of the CDR3 is 12 residues. V lost 6 bases to trimming and J lost 2 bases, with 7 bases between them. CDR3 amino acids: CASRHSNTEAFF. The CDR3 coding sequence is TGTGCCAGCAGGCACAGTAACACTGAAGCTTTCTTT.

The rearrangement uses TRBV10-3 and TRBJ1-5; D ambiguous. Trimming shortened V by 3 bases and J by 7 bases, and 16 bases separated the two germline ends. The CDR3 extends over 15 amino acids. In germline, CDR1 is ENHRY, CDR2 SYGVKD. CDR3 coding DNA: TGTGCCATCAGTGAAGATGGGAGGAGTAACCAGCCCCAGCATTTT. Protein product: CAISEDGRSNQPQHF.

This chain links TRBV15 with TRBJ2-3; 12 bases line up with TRBD2. CDR3 size: 17 residues. V shed 3 bases and J 6 bases; nucleotides not matched to a gene: 10. CDR1 LNHNV and CDR2 YYDKDF come from the germline V gene (reference sequence). The CDR3 bases are TGTGCCACCAGCAGGTTCAGGACTAGCGGGATTACGGATACGCAGTATTTT. Translating gives CATSRFRTSGITDTQYF.

V is TRBV6-5 and J is TRBJ1-6; D is possibly TRBD1 (5 bases). This CDR3 spans 12 amino acids. Germline V gene sequence: CDR1 MNHEY, CDR2 SVGAGI. Trimming left V 6 bases short and J 8 bases short, with 8 bases between. CDR3 in amino acids: CASRRQHSPLHF. The CDR3 coding sequence is TGTGCCAGCAGGCGACAGCATTCACCCCTCCACTTT.

The chain links TRBV20-1 to TRBJ2-1; D call uncertain. CDR3 length equals 13 residues. CDR1 DFQATT and CDR2 SNEGSKA come from the germline V gene (reference sequence). Trimming shortened V by 0 bases and J by 8 bases, and 11 bases separated the two germline ends. The CDR3 region is CSARDSQYDEQFF. The CDR3 DNA reads TGCAGTGCTAGAGACTCCCAATACGATGAGCAGTTCTTC.

About this clonotype: The germline gene is not matched at one end of the junction; a read error may be the cause. The CDR3 region is CATSAASNTGELYF. CDR3 coding DNA: TGTGCCACCAGTGCGGCTAGCAACACCGGGGAGCTGTATTTT. This chain links TRBV24-1 with TRBJ2-2, with a possible D match to TRBD2 (5 bases). The germline V gene encodes CDR1 KGHDR and CDR2 SFDVKD. There are 14 residues in the CDR3.

The chain is built from TRBV2 and TRBJ2-2, with 7 bases that match TRBD2. CDR1 is SNHLY and CDR2 is FYNNEI in the germline V gene. The length of the CDR3 is 16 residues. The V gene end was trimmed by 7 bases and the J gene end by 6 bases; junction bases not matched to a gene: 14. The CDR3 sequence: CASKLLPTSPSGELFF. CDR3 coding DNA: TGTGCCAGCAAGTTACTCCCGACTAGCCCATCCGGGGAGCTGTTTTTT.

This rearrangement joins TRBV25-1 to TRBJ1-6, with D tentatively TRBD1 (6 bases). The CDR3 runs 15 residues. Per the germline V gene, CDR1 is MGHDK and CDR2 is SYGVNS. V was clipped by 4 bases and J by 2 bases, with 9 bases between them. The CDR3 bases are TGTGCCAGCAGTGTAGGGGGGGCCTATAATTCACCCCTCCACTTT. Its protein is CASSVGGAYNSPLHF.

The rearrangement links TRBV20-1 to TRBJ2-4; 10 positions agree with TRBD2. The trim removed 6 bases at V and 0 bases at J, leaving 14 bases unmatched. The germline CDR1 and CDR2 sequences are DFQATT and SNEGSKA (reference sequence). The CDR3 spans 18 residues. Here the CDR3 reads CSATGDSGGPVAKNIQYF. CDR3 nucleotide sequence: TGCAGTGCCACCGGAGATAGCGGGGGGCCCGTAGCCAAAAACATTCAGTACTTC.